This passage covers 31 T cell receptor beta chains from one sample sequenced in a study of post-analysis software for immune sequencing data. Unique molecular identifiers had been added to the TCR beta cDNA libraries. Via MiXCR, TCRdb re-called the PCR reads, giving one row per CDR3 protein. The table lists hundreds of thousands of distinct CDR3 sequences, approximately 50% of them singletons. Overall study findings and caveats: Roughly five TRBV segments occurring more often in patients than controls included TRBV5-6, TRBV5-1 and TRBV20-1.

Their recognized antigens are unknown. The source material was blood. The source is a girl aged 5 to 17 with multiple sclerosis.

The genes are TRBV20-1 and TRBJ2-7; 8 bases fit TRBD2. Germline V gene data show CDR1 as DFQATT and CDR2 as SNEGSKA (reference sequence). The CDR3 contains 15 residues. V dropped 0 bases and J dropped 2; count of bases not matched to a gene: 6. This CDR3 is CSAREDSGTAYEQYF. For the CDR3, the DNA is TGCAGTGCTAGAGAGGATAGCGGGACCGCCTACGAGCAGTACTTC.

The chain couples TRBV20-1 to TRBJ1-5; TRBD1 might be the D (5 bases). The CDR3 sequence is 13 residues long. CDR1 and CDR2 (germline): DFQATT, SNEGSKA (reference sequence). V was clipped by 6 bases and J by 4 bases, with 13 bases between them. The DNA for the CDR3 is TGCAGTGCAAGCCGGGACGAGAATCAGCCCCAGCATTTT. It specifies CSASRDENQPQHF.

The gene calls are TRBV3-1 and TRBJ1-1; no clear D. The length of the CDR3 is 14 residues. With 1 base removed from V and 1 base from J, the gap between germline ends came to 7 bases. Looked up from germline, CDR1 is LGHDT and CDR2 is YNNKEL (reference sequence). CDR3 DNA: TGTGCCAGCAGCCAAGTGGCGGGGAACACTGAAGCTTTCTTT. It translates to CASSQVAGNTEAFF.

V is TRBV9 and J is TRBJ2-5; no firm D call. The end of the DNA is better explained by TRBJ2-7, so the J call may be wrong. The germline CDR1 and CDR2 sequences are SGDLS and YYNGEE. The CDR3 is 9 amino acids. The DNA for the CDR3 is TGTGCCAGTGGGGACGAGCAGTACTTC. Amino acids: CASGDEQYF.

The V gene is TRBV7-9, the J gene TRBJ2-7; 7 positions match TRBD2. V shed 7 bases, J shed 0 bases, and the junction held 3 bases outside the gene matches. Looked up from germline, CDR1 is SEHNR and CDR2 is FQNEAQ (reference sequence). The CDR3 is 13 residues long. CDR3 nucleotides: TGTGCCAGCACGGCGGGAGACTCCTACGAGCAGTACTTC. Its protein product is CASTAGDSYEQYF.

This clonotype was detected only a few times. The chain links TRBV29-1 to TRBJ2-1; 7 bases line up with TRBD2. The CDR3 contains 14 residues. Germline loops: CDR1 SQVTM, CDR2 ANQGSEA. Losses at the gene ends were 4 bases for V and 4 bases for J; bases not matched to a gene: 7. The CDR3 loop is CSVGRLAVYNEQFF. As DNA, the CDR3 is TGCAGCGTTGGAAGGCTAGCGGTTTACAATGAGCAGTTCTTC.

This clonotype was picked up a small number of times. The chain combines TRBV20-1 with TRBJ2-3, with TRBD2 identical over 7 bases. The V gene's germline CDR1 is DFQATT and CDR2 SNEGSKA (reference sequence). With V trimmed by 6 bases and J by 3 bases, 18 bases remained unmatched. CDR3 size: 17 residues. In nucleotides, the CDR3 is TGCAGTGCCGGGAATCTCCTCGGGGCGGGAGTGACAGATACGCAGTATTTT. This encodes CSAGNLLGAGVTDTQYF.

CDR3 sequence (DNA): TGTGCCAGCAGTTTACCCAGGGTCACAGATACGCAGTATTTT. Encoded protein: CASSLPRVTDTQYF. The V call is TRBV12-3 or TRBV12-4, the J call TRBJ2-3, with TRBD1 as a possible D gene (5 bases). Trimming removed 2 bases at V and 2 bases at J, with 8 bases between. The CDR3 has 14 residues.

V usage is TRBV5-1 and J usage is TRBJ1-1, with D perhaps matching TRBD1 (5 bases). V was trimmed by 7 bases and J by 1 base, leaving 11 bases between them. Germline CDR1 is SGHRS and CDR2 is YFSETQ. This CDR3 region has 13 residues. The CDR3 DNA follows: TGCGCCAGCCATCAGGGCTCGAACACTGAAGCTTTCTTT. It encodes CASHQGSNTEAFF.

This chain joins TRBV12-5 and TRBJ1-2; unclear D gene. This CDR3 is 14 amino acids long. Per germline, CDR1 LGHNT and CDR2 FRNRAP. Trimming took 0 bases from V and 4 from J, leaving 9 bases between them. CDR3 nucleotides: TGTGCTAGTGGTTTGGTGGGTACCACCTATGGCTACACCTTC. Encoded protein: CASGLVGTTYGYTF.

This sequence joins TRBV12-3 or TRBV12-4 and TRBJ2-4, with 7 bases fitting TRBD2. Unmatched junction bases numbered 2, after V lost 6 bases and J lost 0 bases. This CDR3 is built from 14 residues. The CDR3: CASRAGLAKNIQYF. CDR3 bases: TGTGCCAGCAGAGCGGGGCTAGCCAAAAACATTCAGTACTTC.

The chain employs TRBV7-2 and TRBJ2-3; 9 bases are a match to TRBD2. Germline lookup yields CDR1 SGHTA and CDR2 FQGNSA. The V gene end was trimmed by 2 bases and the J gene end by 2 bases; junction bases not matched to a gene: 5. The CDR3 has 16 amino acids. DNA of the CDR3: TGTGCCAGCAGCTTAAATCCTAGCGGGACCACAGATACGCAGTATTTT. It yields the protein CASSLNPSGTTDTQYF.

The CDR3 sequence: CASSFVGEGKSYTF. CDR3 DNA: TGTGCCAGCAGCTTCGTAGGGGAAGGCAAGAGCTACACCTTC. J is TRBJ1-2 and V is TRBV7-2; TRBD1 might be the D (5 bases). CDR1 and CDR2 from the germline V gene are SGHTA and FQGNSA. The CDR3 is 14 amino acids. V lost 3 bases to trimming and J lost 9 bases, with 17 bases between them. Looking up the rest from reference TRBV7-2 and TRBJ1-2 gives the full variable domain: GAGVSQSPSNKVTEKGKDVELRCDPISGHTALYWYRQSLGQGLEFLIYFQGNSAPDKSGLPSDRFSAERTGGSVSTLTIQRTQQEDSAVYLCASSFVGEGKSYTFGSGTRLTVV.

The rearrangement joins TRBV10-3 to TRBJ1-1; weak D call: TRBD1 (6 bases). Trimming took 0 bases from V and 4 from J, leaving 12 bases between them. The CDR3 runs 15 residues. Looked up from germline, CDR1 is ENHRY and CDR2 is SYGVKD. In DNA, the CDR3 is TGTGCCATCAGTGAGTCGGGCAGGGGTGGCACTGAAGCTTTCTTT. The encoded protein is CAISESGRGGTEAFF.

This clonotype has a handful of counts. The chain recombines TRBV6-4 with TRBJ2-2; D gene uncertain. The CDR3 extends over 12 amino acids. Germline V gene data show CDR1 as MRHNA and CDR2 as SNTAGT. Trimming stripped 3 bases from V and 3 bases from J, with 2 bases between. CDR3 in amino acids: CASSDDTGELFF. The CDR3 DNA follows: TGTGCCAGCAGTGATGACACCGGGGAGCTGTTTTTT.

In its sample, this clonotype was seen a few times. The gene calls are TRBV29-1 and TRBJ2-7; possibly TRBD1 for D (5 bases). V was cut by 6 bases and J by 0 bases, with 12 bases left in between. The CDR3 is made up of 13 amino acids. CDR1 is SQVTM and CDR2 is ANQGSEA in the germline V gene. The CDR3 DNA reads TGCAGCGTCGAGACAGATAGCTCCTACGAGCAGTACTTC. Protein: CSVETDSSYEQYF.

This chain links TRBV25-1 with TRBJ2-7; either TRBD1 or TRBD2 may supply D (5 bases each). This CDR3 contains 14 residues. Trimming took 10 bases from V and 0 from J, leaving 16 bases between them. Germline V CDR1 and CDR2: MGHDK, SYGVNS. The CDR3 DNA sequence: TGTGCCACACGAGGGACGGGAAGCTCCTACGAGCAGTACTTC. This codes for CATRGTGSSYEQYF.

The rearrangement links TRBV7-9 to TRBJ1-4, with a possible D match to TRBD1 (6 bases). Germline lookup yields CDR1 SEHNR and CDR2 FQNEAQ (reference sequence). V lost 5 bases to trimming and J lost 8 bases, with 21 bases between them. This CDR3 region has 16 residues. The CDR3 is CASSLRATGIGEKLFF. As DNA, the CDR3 is TGTGCCAGCAGCCTGCGGGCCACAGGGATAGGCGAAAAACTGTTTTTT.

The rearrangement uses TRBV5-1 and TRBJ2-1; D may be TRBD1 (5 bases). The CDR3 contains 15 residues. Germline CDR1 and CDR2: SGHRS and YFSETQ. Trimming removed 5 bases from V and 7 bases from J, with 19 bases in between. The CDR3 nucleotides read TGCGCCAGCAGGGGCAGGGTCTCTTTAGTGAATGAGCAGTTCTTC. Protein: CASRGRVSLVNEQFF.

The chain is built from TRBV20-1 and TRBJ2-3; D is ambiguous. This CDR3 contains 14 residues. Germline CDR1 and CDR2: DFQATT and SNEGSKA (reference sequence). Trimming cost V 5 bases and J 0 bases, with 12 bases left between them. The CDR3 nucleotides read TGCAGTGCTTTCTTAGAACCGAGCACAGATACGCAGTATTTT. Its translation: CSAFLEPSTDTQYF.

The chain carries TRBV5-1 and TRBJ2-4, with D possibly being TRBD1 (6 bases). The CDR3 runs 16 residues. V dropped 0 bases and J dropped 0 bases, with 10 bases sitting between them. CDR1 and CDR2 from the germline V gene are SGHRS and YFSETQ. The CDR3 protein is CASSLVQGPAKNIQYF. For the CDR3, the DNA is TGCGCCAGCAGCTTGGTACAGGGACCAGCCAAAAACATTCAGTACTTC. The variable domain in full, with the rest retrieved from reference TRBV5-1 and TRBJ2-4, is KAGVTQTPRYLIKTRGQQVTLSCSPISGHRSVSWYQQTPGQGLQFLFEYFSETQRNKGNFPGRFSGRQFSNSRSEMNVSTLELGDSALYLCASSLVQGPAKNIQYFGAGTRLSVL.

The rearrangement links TRBV29-1 to TRBJ2-5; a weak D match, TRBD1 (6 bases). The CDR3 sequence is 16 residues long. Germline V CDR1 and CDR2: SQVTM, ANQGSEA. Trimming removed 4 bases at V and 1 base at J, with 19 bases between. In DNA, the CDR3 is TGCAGCGTTGTTGACCTCCGGGACACCTTCCAAGAGACCCAGTACTTC. Protein sequence: CSVVDLRDTFQETQYF.

V is TRBV28 and J is TRBJ1-2; D perhaps matches TRBD1 (6 bases). In germline, CDR1 is MDHEN, CDR2 SYDVKM. The V end was cut by 3 bases, the J end by 5 bases, with 22 bases between. The CDR3 sequence is 17 residues long. Here the CDR3 reads CASSFGAGGNKEYGYTF. The CDR3, as DNA: TGTGCCAGCAGTTTTGGGGCGGGGGGCAACAAAGAATATGGCTACACCTTC.

This chain joins TRBV10-3 and TRBJ2-4; 11 positions match TRBD2. The germline gives CDR1 ENHRY, CDR2 SYGVKD. The CDR3 totals 17 residues. With V trimmed by 2 bases and J by 4 bases, 7 bases remained unmatched. The chain's CDR3 is CAISEGIAGGPKNIQYF. CDR3 in DNA: TGTGCCATCAGTGAGGGGATAGCGGGAGGGCCTAAAAACATTCAGTACTTC.

This clonotype turned up a few times. CDR3 DNA: TGCGCCAGCAGCCACAAGCATGAGGGGCGCGCCTATGGCTACACCTTC. Translating gives CASSHKHEGRAYGYTF. This rearrangement joins TRBV4-1 to TRBJ1-2, with D tentatively TRBD1 (5 bases). The V gene lost 3 bases and the J gene lost 4 bases, with 18 bases spanning the gap. In germline, CDR1 is MGHRA, CDR2 YSYEKL. CDR3 length equals 16 residues.

The chain combines TRBV16 with TRBJ2-3; perhaps TRBD2 as D (6 bases). This CDR3 is built from 15 residues. V dropped 6 bases and J dropped 2 bases, with 15 bases sitting between them. CDR1 and CDR2 from the germline V gene are KGHSY and FQNENV. In DNA form, the CDR3 reads TGTGCCAGCAGAGGGGACTTCAAAAACACAGATACGCAGTATTTT. Its protein is CASRGDFKNTDTQYF.

This clonotype was seen only a few times. The V call is TRBV5-1, the J call TRBJ2-3; a weak D match, TRBD1 (6 bases). Trimming shortened V by 0 bases and J by 6 bases, and 11 bases separated the two germline ends. Germline assignment: CDR1 SGHRS and CDR2 YFSETQ. CDR3 length: 14 amino acids. CDR3 loop: CASSLGQDWDTQYF. CDR3 DNA: TGCGCCAGCAGCTTGGGACAGGACTGGGATACGCAGTATTTT.

This clonotype was detected once. The CDR3 sequence: CASSQGQTRGYTF. In DNA, the CDR3 is TGCGCCAGCAGCCAGGGACAGACTCGTGGCTACACCTTC. The chain joins TRBV4-1 to TRBJ1-2; 7 positions match TRBD1. The CDR3 consists of 13 residues. CDR1 is MGHRA, CDR2 YSYEKL, per germline. Trimming cost V 3 bases and J 7 bases; bases outside gene matches: 5.

V gene TRBV20-1 combines with J gene TRBJ2-1, with no clear D. The V gene lost 1 base and the J gene lost 5 bases, with 9 bases spanning the gap. Per germline, CDR1 DFQATT and CDR2 SNEGSKA (reference sequence). This CDR3 has 13 amino acids. CDR3 coding DNA: TGCAGTGCTAGAGTGTGGCCGGACAATGAGCAGTTCTTC. The encoded protein is CSARVWPDNEQFF.

J is TRBJ2-3 and V is TRBV5-1, with TRBD2 as a possible D gene (6 bases). Trimming removed 2 bases from V and 1 base from J, with 11 bases in between. Germline V lookup: CDR1 SGHRS, CDR2 YFSETQ. The CDR3 has 15 amino acids. The CDR3 loop is CASSFQGGRTDTQYF. The CDR3 bases are TGCGCCAGCAGCTTCCAGGGAGGACGCACAGATACGCAGTATTTT.

DNA for the CDR3: TGCGCCAGCAGCTCGAGGACAGACGCCTACGAGCAGTACTTC. This sequence encodes CASSSRTDAYEQYF. V is TRBV5-1 and J is TRBJ2-7; D perhaps matches TRBD1 (6 bases). V lost 3 bases to trimming and J lost 2 bases, with 12 bases between them. The germline V gene has CDR1 SGHRS and CDR2 YFSETQ. The CDR3 runs to 14 residues.